This T cell receptor beta chain stems from a study of regulatory T cells in long-lasting Graves disease. Study-level findings and limits: Repertoires from persistent disease leaned toward TRBV28, TRBJ1-2 and TRBJ2-5.

This clonotype has a handful of counts. Its antigen remains unknown. CDR3-region Arm-PCR and iRepertoire HTBI primers produced the TCR beta libraries. TCRdb ran MiXCR on the multiplex PCR reads and lists one entry per CDR3 protein. The sample contains 350,000 to 500,000 distinct CDR3 sequences, around a fifth of which appear only once. Indicated time point: persistent/refractory GD, antithyroid drugs over 5 years with positive TRAb. Researchers made the TCR library from RNA that was extracted from PBMCs. CDR3 length: 13 amino acids. Trimming at V came to 9 bases and at J to 0 bases, leaving 4 bases not matched to a gene. Germline lookup yields CDR1 SGHKS and CDR2 YYEKEE (reference sequence).

Sequenced here: peripheral blood mononuclear cells (PBMCs), sampled when the disease was refractory, from a patient treated with antithyroid drugs. The chain is built from TRBV5-5 and TRBJ2-7, with 9 bases aligning to TRBD2. The sequence was obtained from a female donor with Graves disease. CDR3 sequence reads: CATRTSDSYEQYF. CDR3 nucleotide sequence: TGTGCCACCAGGACTAGCGACTCCTACGAGCAGTACTTC.